The 21 T cell receptor beta chains presented below share a single source sample, sequenced in a study of T cell repertoires in cytomegalovirus infection (dated by TCRdb to the late 2010s). Sequencing instrument: Illumina HiSeq 1500. TCRdb reworked the public reads: Q25 trimming with fastp, MiXCR clone assembly, productive beta chains retained. When rows share a CDR3 protein, they turn into one entry using the most common DNA and genes. In all, the sample holds fewer than 300,000 distinct CDR3 sequences, and about a quarter of those were seen once. The top ten hold roughly 14% of the sample. The sample comprised PBMCs. The receptors come from a human donor in good health (CMV status not recorded). Some clones in this sample may be carry-over from other donors' samples.

This chain links TRBV28 with TRBJ2-3; D is possibly TRBD2 (6 bases). Trimming left V 5 bases short and J 0 bases short, with 9 bases between. Germline CDR1 and CDR2: MDHEN and SYDVKM. This CDR3 is built from 14 residues. The CDR3 coding sequence is TGTGCCAGCAGTAAAGGGACTAGCACAGATACGCAGTATTTT. Protein product: CASSKGTSTDTQYF.

This rearrangement joins TRBV10-3 to TRBJ2-1, with 8 positions matching TRBD1. Germline V gene lookup returns CDR1 ENHRY and CDR2 SYGVKD. CDR3 size: 15 residues. The ends lost 3 bases at V and 1 base at J; junction bases unmatched: 2. CDR3 bases: TGTGCCATCAGTGAAGACAGGGGATCCTACAATGAGCAGTTCTTC. This codes for CAISEDRGSYNEQFF.

The chain is built from TRBV29-1 and TRBJ2-3; D possibly corresponds to TRBD2 (5 bases). Trimming took 4 bases from V and 2 from J, leaving 16 bases between them. The CDR3 covers 15 residues. Germline V gives CDR1 SQVTM, CDR2 ANQGSEA. The CDR3 loop is CSVGAGEPNTDTQYF. The CDR3 coding sequence is TGCAGCGTTGGGGCTGGGGAGCCGAACACAGATACGCAGTATTTT.

This clonotype was seen ten or more times. At one of its ends the junction is not consistent with the germline gene, which may arise from a read error. The chain employs TRBV7-2 and TRBJ1-5, with D hard to call. The germline V gene encodes CDR1 SGHTA and CDR2 FQGNSA. The length of the CDR3 is 12 residues. CDR3 loop: CASSLGVQPQHF. CDR3 DNA sequence: TGTGCCAGCAGTTTAGGAGTTCAGCCCCAGCATTTT.

V is TRBV6-6 and J is TRBJ1-1; possible D gene TRBD1, 6 bases. Germline CDR1 is MNHNY and CDR2 is SVGAGI (reference sequence). CDR3 length: 13 residues. Trimming took off 4 bases at V and 8 bases at J, with 14 bases between the two ends. CDR3 nucleotides: TGTGCCAGCAGTTCCGGCCAAGGGGGGGAAGCTTTCTTT. This translates into CASSSGQGGEAFF.

This chain links TRBV27 with TRBJ1-2; the D gene is possibly TRBD1 (6 bases). The CDR3 contains 13 residues. Germline CDR1 is MNHEY and CDR2 is SMNVEV (reference sequence). V lost 5 bases and J 8 bases, leaving 15 bases between the germline ends. The CDR3 protein is CASSITGRKGYTF. CDR3 nucleotides: TGTGCCAGCAGTATCACAGGGCGGAAGGGCTACACCTTC.

The chain is built from TRBV28 and TRBJ1-5; D call uncertain. The germline V gene encodes CDR1 MDHEN and CDR2 SYDVKM. The germline V and J ends were trimmed by 6 bases and 2 bases, with 11 bases remaining between them. The length of the CDR3 is 14 residues. This chain's CDR3 is CASRATSGNQPQHF. The CDR3 nucleotides are TGTGCCAGCAGGGCCACGAGCGGCAATCAGCCCCAGCATTTT.

This clonotype was observed many times. This chain joins TRBV10-3 and TRBJ1-1; the D gene is possibly TRBD1 (6 bases). The CDR3 covers 14 residues. Germline V gene lookup returns CDR1 ENHRY and CDR2 SYGVKD. With 3 bases removed from V and 4 bases from J, the gap between germline ends came to 12 bases. Here the CDR3 DNA reads TGTGCCATCAGTGAAGGGGGTTTGGGCACTGAAGCTTTCTTT. This sequence encodes CAISEGGLGTEAFF.

This clonotype was recorded many times. The chain is built from TRBV7-2 and TRBJ2-1; D remains unclear. Germline V lookup: CDR1 SGHTA, CDR2 FQGNSA. The CDR3 covers 16 residues. Trimming removed 2 bases from V and 8 bases from J, with 19 bases in between. In DNA form, the CDR3 reads TGTGCCAGCAGCTTATTTTCGGGCATTAGACGGGATGAGCAGTTCTTC. It specifies CASSLFSGIRRDEQFF.

There are a few counts of this clonotype. This rearrangement joins TRBV20-1 to TRBJ1-5; no clear D. From germline, CDR1 is DFQATT and CDR2 SNEGSKA (reference sequence). The CDR3 contains 14 residues. V was clipped by 6 bases and J by 0 bases, with 12 bases between them. CDR3 residues: CSAFNGDSNQPQHF. The DNA for the CDR3 is TGCAGTGCCTTCAACGGAGATAGCAATCAGCCCCAGCATTTT.

This clonotype came up a few times. The V and J genes are TRBV7-6 and TRBJ2-1; 10 bases line up with TRBD1. The CDR3 has 14 residues. Losses at the gene ends were 2 bases for V and 9 bases for J; bases not matched to a gene: 4. CDR1 is SGHVS and CDR2 is FNYEAQ in the germline V gene. CDR3 DNA sequence: TGTGCCAGCAGCTTATGGGGGACAGGGGCTGAGCAGTTCTTC. Amino acids: CASSLWGTGAEQFF.

This clonotype was detected ten times or more. V and J are TRBV7-2 and TRBJ2-3; 7 bases are a match to TRBD1. V lost 5 bases, J lost 1 base, and 0 bases stayed unmatched. This CDR3 region has 13 residues. CDR1 and CDR2 from the germline V gene are SGHTA and FQGNSA. This CDR3 reads CASSGQGTDTQYF. The CDR3 coding sequence is TGTGCCAGCAGCGGACAGGGCACAGATACGCAGTATTTT.

This clonotype was seen at least ten times. The CDR3 sequence is CASSFERGAKYEQYF. CDR3 nucleotide sequence: TGTGCCAGCAGCTTTGAGCGGGGGGCCAAGTACGAGCAGTACTTC. V is TRBV7-2 and J is TRBJ2-7; 9 nucleotides line up with TRBD2. CDR1 and CDR2 from the germline V gene are SGHTA and FQGNSA. J was trimmed by 4 bases and V by 3 bases; bases with no gene match: 7. The CDR3 covers 15 residues.

This clonotype was seen more than once but under ten times. The rearrangement uses TRBV5-4 and TRBJ2-7; 7 positions match TRBD2. The CDR3 sequence is 14 residues long. CDR1 and CDR2 from the germline V gene are SGHNT and YYREEE (reference sequence). V lost 2 bases and J lost 3; bases outside the gene matches: 5. The CDR3 coding sequence is TGTGCCAGCAGCTTACCGGGAGGTCTCTACGAGCAGTACTTC. Translated, it gives CASSLPGGLYEQYF.

This sequence joins TRBV28 and TRBJ2-4; D unclear. V shed 7 bases and J shed 1 base, with 11 bases lying between them. The germline V gene encodes CDR1 MDHEN and CDR2 SYDVKM. The CDR3 has 14 amino acids. The CDR3 DNA follows: TGTGCCAGCACTCCCGGAACGGCCAAAAACATTCAGTACTTC. It specifies CASTPGTAKNIQYF.

CDR3 loop: CASSSPGQGVYGYTF. CDR3 nucleotides: TGTGCCAGCAGCTCCCCGGGACAGGGGGTGTATGGCTACACCTTC. This chain links TRBV7-2 with TRBJ1-2; 11 bases fit TRBD1. With V trimmed by 4 bases and J by 5 bases, 6 bases remained unmatched. Germline V gives CDR1 SGHTA, CDR2 FQGNSA. The CDR3 covers 15 residues.

This clonotype showed up just a few times. This chain connects TRBV14 to TRBJ1-2, with 7 bases aligning to TRBD1. Germline loops: CDR1 SGHDN, CDR2 FVKESK. CDR3 length: 15 residues. V trimming: 1 base; J trimming: 4 bases; junction bases outside the gene matches: 6. CDR3 DNA: TGTGCCAGCAGCCAAGTTGTAGGGGGCGGCTATGGCTACACCTTC. Encoded protein: CASSQVVGGGYGYTF.

V is TRBV2 and J is TRBJ2-1; tentative D call: TRBD2 (6 bases). V dropped 10 bases and J dropped 6 bases, with 13 bases sitting between them. Looked up from germline, CDR1 is SNHLY and CDR2 is FYNNEI. The CDR3 contains 12 residues. The CDR3 region is CANSDYTNEQFF. Here the CDR3 DNA reads TGTGCCAATTCGGACTATACCAATGAGCAGTTCTTC.

Ten or more counts support this clonotype. This chain joins TRBV7-2 and TRBJ2-1; the D gene is possibly TRBD2 (5 bases). The CDR3 sequence is 14 residues long. V was cut by 0 bases and J by 8 bases, with 11 bases left in between. Germline lookup yields CDR1 SGHTA and CDR2 FQGNSA. This CDR3 reads CASSLATTSYEQFF. The CDR3 region has the DNA TGTGCCAGCAGCTTAGCGACTACGAGCTATGAGCAGTTCTTC.

The table lists this clonotype with a few counts. The CDR3 loop is CASRQGSYEQYF. For the CDR3, the DNA is TGTGCCAGCAGACAGGGATCCTACGAGCAGTACTTC. The chain combines TRBV28 with TRBJ2-7; D may be TRBD1 (6 bases). CDR3 length equals 12 residues. V was shortened by 6 bases and J by 1 base, with 7 bases between the two germline ends. The germline CDR1 and CDR2 sequences are MDHEN and SYDVKM.

This clonotype was detected ten times or more. In DNA, the CDR3 is TGTGCCAGCAGCTCCCAAATAACAGGGGCCAAAAACATTCAGTACTTC. This gives the protein CASSSQITGAKNIQYF. The chain couples TRBV7-6 to TRBJ2-4; tentatively, D is TRBD1 (6 bases). The CDR3 has 16 amino acids. V was pared by 4 bases and J by 1 base, with 14 bases between. Germline V gene lookup returns CDR1 SGHVS and CDR2 FNYEAQ. Complete variable domain (other parts from reference TRBV7-6 and TRBJ2-4): GAGVSQSPRYKVTKRGQDVALRCDPISGHVSLYWYRQALGQGPEFLTYFNYEAQQDKSGLPNDRFSAERPEGSISTLTIQRTEQRDSAMYRCASSSQITGAKNIQYFGAGTRLSVL.